Described below is a single TCR beta chain sequence and its context. The entry originates in a study of blood T cell repertoires in COVID-19. Libraries were prepared by immunoSEQ multiplex PCR; TCRdb keeps only in-frame clonotypes and omits some of them. The data contain 260,000 or so clones, approximately 88% of them singletons. V was clipped by 1 base and J by 3 bases, with 10 bases between them. In germline, CDR1 is MGHRA, CDR2 YSYEKL. This CDR3 region has 15 residues. The sequenced sample was peripheral blood. The source of this sequence is a human donor in a cohort sampled during active COVID-19. The V gene is TRBV4-1, the J gene TRBJ1-5; possible D gene TRBD1, 5 bases. CDR3 sequence: CASSQVQGFNQPQHF. Here the CDR3 DNA reads TGCGCCAGCAGCCAAGTGCAGGGCTTCAATCAGCCCCAGCATTTT.